This is a list of T cell receptor beta chains from one sample in a study of read filtering for tumor transcriptome and immune sequencing. A single record per CDR3 protein comes from TCRdb applying MiXCR to the reads. The repertoire holds about 62,000 distinct CDR3 sequences, with approximately 18% as singletons. The sequenced material came from a population of CD138-negative cells sorted from bone marrow. The receptors originated from a donor at least 40 years old with multiple myeloma. Each CDR3 is given with its conserved first and last residue. Each record gives: clone size, V gene, D gene, J gene, CDR3 DNA, CDR3 protein. D genes are given only for firm matches. Not all rows give a size; the values are once, few, many and, for expanded clones, a class.

>.|TRBV7-2|.|TRBJ1-3
TGTGCCAGCAGCTTTTTTGGAAACACCATATATTTT
CASSFFGNTIYF
>many|TRBV20-1|TRBD2|TRBJ2-1
TGTAGTGCTAGAGTAGGGTCGAGGGATAAAGGGGCGGGAGCGACGTACAATGAGCAGTTCTTC
CSARVGSRDKGAGATYNEQFF
>many|TRBV7-9|.|TRBJ1-1
TGTGCCAGCAGCGGGGGAAGAAGTGTTGAAGCTTTCTTT
CASSGGRSVEAFF
>many|TRBV29-1|TRBD1|TRBJ2-7
TGCAGCGTCCAACCCAGGACAGGGACCTACGAGCAGTACTTC
CSVQPRTGTYEQYF
>.|TRBV10-3|.|TRBJ1-5
TGTGCCATCAGTGAGGGCAGGGCTTCCAATCAGCCCCAGCATTTT
CAISEGRASNQPQHF
>many|TRBV3-1|.|TRBJ2-6
TGTGCCAGCAGCCAAGACGGGACAAAGAGCTTCTCGGGGGCCAACGTCCTGACTTTC
CASSQDGTKSFSGANVLTF
>many|TRBV7-2|.|TRBJ2-1
TGTGCCAGCAGCTTAGTCCAACCGGGGCGAGCCCTCCATGAGCAGTTCTTC
CASSLVQPGRALHEQFF
>many|TRBV7-9|.|TRBJ1-1
TGTGCCAGCAGCTTAGAGGCAGGGGCTGAAGCTTTCTTT
CASSLEAGAEAFF
>many|TRBV3-1|.|TRBJ1-1
TGTGCCAGCAGCCAAAGGGGGAGACAGGTTTCAATGAACACTGAAGCTTTCTTT
CASSQRGRQVSMNTEAFF
>many|TRBV29-1|.|TRBJ2-3
TGCAGCGTTGAACCTGGCACAGATACGCAGTATTTT
CSVEPGTDTQYF
>many|TRBV7-2|.|TRBJ2-7
TGTGCCAGCAGCTCCTCATCCTACGAGCAGTACTTC
CASSSSSYEQYF
>many|TRBV7-9|.|TRBJ2-7
TGTGCCAGCAGCTTAAGTCGGGCCTCCTACGAGCAGTACTTC
CASSLSRASYEQYF
>few|TRBV3-1|TRBD1|TRBJ1-1
TGTGCCAGCAGCCCACACAGGGGCTCGGGGAACACTGAAGCTTTCTTT
CASSPHRGSGNTEAFF
>many|TRBV29-1|.|TRBJ1-3
TGCAGCGCTACTGGCTCTGGAAACACCATATATTTT
CSATGSGNTIYF
>few|TRBV4-1|TRBD2|TRBJ2-7
TGCGCCAGCAGCCAGGGACTAGCGGCCTCCTACGAGCAGTACTTC
CASSQGLAASYEQYF
>many|TRBV20-1|TRBD1|TRBJ1-4
TGCAGTGCTAGAGATATAAAGGGGGCCAATGAAAAACTGTTTTTT
CSARDIKGANEKLFF
>many|TRBV7-3|.|TRBJ2-3
TGTGCCAGCAGCTTAAACCCCCCCAGCACAGATACGCAGTATTTT
CASSLNPPSTDTQYF
>few|TRBV4-1|.|TRBJ2-7
TGCGCCAGCAGCCATGGGCAGGGTTTTTACGAGCAGTACTTC
CASSHGQGFYEQYF
>.|TRBV30|.|TRBJ1-2
TGTGCCTGGAGTGTAACGGGGGCGGCGGCTGGCTACACCTTC
CAWSVTGAAAGYTF
>many|TRBV29-1|.|TRBJ2-5
TGCAGCGTTGAAGATCTTCCGTTCCAAGAGACCCAGTACTTC
CSVEDLPFQETQYF
>few|TRBV5-4|TRBD1|TRBJ2-7
TGTGCCAGCAGCGCCCTCAGGGGACAGGGCCACTACGAGCAGTACTTC
CASSALRGQGHYEQYF
>many|TRBV3-1|.|TRBJ2-1
TGTGCCAGCAGCCAAAGCAGGGGGGTTCCTTGGCAGTTCTTC
CASSQSRGVPWQFF
>many|TRBV12-3/TRBV12-4|.|TRBJ1-4
TGTGCCAGCAGCCCCGACAACAAGGGGGAAAAACTGTTTTTT
CASSPDNKGEKLFF
>many|TRBV28|TRBD2|TRBJ2-1
TGTGCCAGCCCTAGCGGGATAGTAAATGAGCAGTTCTTC
CASPSGIVNEQFF
>many|TRBV4-1|.|TRBJ1-1
TGCGCCAGCAGCCAGGGTCCCGCTGAAGCTTTCTTT
CASSQGPAEAFF
>.|TRBV7-6|.|TRBJ2-3
TGTGCCAGCAGCGGAGGGGCGAGCACAGATACGCAGTATTTT
CASSGGASTDTQYF
>many|TRBV5-1|.|TRBJ2-2
TGCGCCAGCAGCTTGGAGGAGGGTTCCGGGGAGCTGTTTTTT
CASSLEEGSGELFF
>.|TRBV29-1|TRBD2|TRBJ2-1
TGCAGCGTTGAAGGCGGACTAGATGAGCAGTCCTTC
CSVEGGLDEQSF
>many|TRBV4-1|TRBD2|TRBJ2-1
TGCGCCAGCAGCCGATCCGGGGGGGGGTACAATGAGCAGTTCTTC
CASSRSGGGYNEQFF
>many|TRBV20-1|.|TRBJ2-1
TGCAGTGCTCTCCTAGGGGGGGGATCCAATGAGCAGTTCTTC
CSALLGGGSNEQFF
>medium-sized|TRBV2|TRBD1|TRBJ1-1
TGTGCCAGCAGTCGACAGGGTAAAGCTTTCTTT
CASSRQGKAFF
>few|TRBV7-7|TRBD2|TRBJ2-2
TGTGCTAGCAGCCCCAGAGCGGGAGTAAGCACCGGGGAGCTGTTTTTT
CASSPRAGVSTGELFF
>many|TRBV2|.|TRBJ2-2
TGTGCCAGCGGCCCTGACATGAGTCCAGGGGAGCTGTTTTTT
CASGPDMSPGELFF
>many|TRBV30|.|TRBJ1-1
TGTGCCTGGAGTGTATTGGGTCTCAGCACTGAAGCTTTCTTT
CAWSVLGLSTEAFF
>many|TRBV10-2|TRBD1|TRBJ2-5
TGCGCCAGCAGGGGAACAGGGGAAGGGACCCAGTACTTC
CASRGTGEGTQYF
>many|TRBV11-2|.|TRBJ2-5
TGTGCCAGCAGCTTAGAGGGAGAGACCCAGTACTTC
CASSLEGETQYF
>few|TRBV29-1|TRBD1|TRBJ1-3
TGCAGCGTCGGACAGGGTTACGGAAACACCATATATTTT
CSVGQGYGNTIYF
>few|TRBV5-5|.|TRBJ2-1
TGTGCCAGCAGCAGGGGACTTCCCTTACTCAATGAGCAGTTCTTC
CASSRGLPLLNEQFF
>many|TRBV9|TRBD2|TRBJ2-1
TGTGCCAGCAGCGTAGTAGCGGGAGATGGGAGTGAGCAGTTCTTC
CASSVVAGDGSEQFF
>many|TRBV6-5|.|TRBJ1-1
TGTGCCAGCAGTTACTCCGGGGCTGAAGCTTTCTTT
CASSYSGAEAFF
>many|TRBV4-1|.|TRBJ2-7
TGCGCCAGCAGCCAAGATACACAGGTCAGCTCCTACGAGCAGTACTTC
CASSQDTQVSSYEQYF
>many|TRBV29-1|.|TRBJ1-5
TGCAGCGTTGGGGGGATTAAGGATCAGCCCCAGCATTTT
CSVGGIKDQPQHF
>many|TRBV9|.|TRBJ2-1
TGTGCCAGCAGCGTAGATGGGGGATTCGGCAATGAGCAGTTCTTC
CASSVDGGFGNEQFF
>medium-sized|TRBV7-9|.|TRBJ2-1
TGTGCCAGCAGCTTAGAAGGCCGTAGGGGCAATGAGCAGTTCTTC
CASSLEGRRGNEQFF
>many|TRBV2|TRBD1|TRBJ1-4
TGTGCCAGCAGTGAGACAGGGGTGTCTAATGAAAAACTGTTTTTT
CASSETGVSNEKLFF
>many|TRBV7-8|TRBD2|TRBJ2-3
TGTGCCAGCAGCTTAGGGGGGGGGATCACAGATACGCAGTATTTT
CASSLGGGITDTQYF
>many|TRBV2|.|TRBJ1-4
TGTGCCAGCATTCAGGACTCCCCCTTTAATGAAAAACTGTTTTTT
CASIQDSPFNEKLFF
>many|TRBV30|.|TRBJ2-2
TGTGCCTGGAGTGTAACCGGGGGCCGGACCGGGGAGCTGTTTTTT
CAWSVTGGRTGELFF
>.|TRBV25-1|TRBD1|TRBJ1-1
TGTGCCAGCAAAGGGACAGCATTGACCATGAACACTGAAGCTTTCTTT
CASKGTALTMNTEAFF
>many|TRBV19|.|TRBJ2-5
TGTGCCAGTAGTATGGGTACAGGGCGCCAAGAGACCCAGTACTTC
CASSMGTGRQETQYF
>many|TRBV12-3/TRBV12-4|TRBD1|TRBJ1-2
TGTGCCAGCAGTTTAGCGCAGGGGGCGAATGGCTACACCTTC
CASSLAQGANGYTF
>many|TRBV5-1|.|TRBJ2-1
TGCGCCAGCAGCGTCATACAATCCTACAATGAGCAGTTCTTC
CASSVIQSYNEQFF
>many|TRBV30|.|TRBJ2-3
TGTGCCTGGAGTGCCTTGGACACCTTCACAGATACGCAGTATTTT
CAWSALDTFTDTQYF
>many|TRBV2|.|TRBJ2-7
TGTGCCAGCAGTGAAGGGGACCCCCAGGCCTCCTACGAGCAGTACTTC
CASSEGDPQASYEQYF